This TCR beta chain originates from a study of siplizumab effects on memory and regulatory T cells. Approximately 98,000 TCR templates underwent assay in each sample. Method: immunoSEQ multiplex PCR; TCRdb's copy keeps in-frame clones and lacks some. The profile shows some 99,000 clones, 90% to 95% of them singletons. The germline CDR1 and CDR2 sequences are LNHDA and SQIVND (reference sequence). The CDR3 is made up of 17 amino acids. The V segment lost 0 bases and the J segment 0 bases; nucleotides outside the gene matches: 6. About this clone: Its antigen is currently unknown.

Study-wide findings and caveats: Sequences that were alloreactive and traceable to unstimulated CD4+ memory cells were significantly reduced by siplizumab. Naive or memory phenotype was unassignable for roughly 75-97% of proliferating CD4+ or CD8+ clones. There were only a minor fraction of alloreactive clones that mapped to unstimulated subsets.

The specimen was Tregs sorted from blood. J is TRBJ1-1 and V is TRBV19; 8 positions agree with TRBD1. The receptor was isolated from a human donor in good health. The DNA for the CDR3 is TGTGCCAGTAGTATAGATCGCAGGGGGCGCATGAACACTGAAGCTTTCTTT. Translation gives CASSIDRRGRMNTEAFF.